These 24 T cell receptor beta chains came from one sample sequenced in a study of blood T cell repertoires in COVID-19. The table came from immunoSEQ multiplex PCR; TCRdb's copy has only in-frame clones and leaves some out. This sample has approximately 250,000 clones, with approximately 82% found just once. Sequencing was carried out using peripheral blood. These receptors were collected from a man aged 35-49 years who had recovered from COVID-19.

This chain links TRBV5-6 with TRBJ2-7, with 8 bases fitting TRBD2. V lost 1 base, J lost 3 bases, and 9 bases stayed unmatched. CDR1 is SGHDT and CDR2 is YYEEEE in the germline V gene. The CDR3 is 16 residues long. CDR3 amino acids: CASSLFAGGLFYEQYF. The CDR3 DNA sequence: TGTGCCAGCAGCTTGTTCGCGGGGGGCCTTTTCTACGAGCAGTACTTC. Full variable domain (remainder filled in from reference TRBV5-6 and TRBJ2-7): DAGVTQSPTHLIKTRGQQVTLRCSPKSGHDTVSWYQQALGQGPQFIFQYYEEEERQRGNFPDRFSGHQFPNYSSELNVNALLLGDSALYLCASSLFAGGLFYEQYFGPGTRLTVT.

The gene calls are TRBV11-3 and TRBJ2-3; possibly TRBD2 for D (7 bases). Germline V gene lookup returns CDR1 SGHNT and CDR2 YENEEA. This CDR3 has 15 residues. Trimming removed 1 base at V and 3 bases at J, with 11 bases between. The CDR3 loop reads CASSLGGGRTDTQYF. CDR3 nucleotides: TGTGCCAGCAGCTTAGGCGGGGGCCGAACAGATACGCAGTATTTT.

This clone was seen at least ten times. The chain carries TRBV7-9 and TRBJ2-2, with D perhaps TRBD2 (6 bases). Trimming shortened V by 5 bases and J by 7 bases, and 20 bases separated the two germline ends. CDR1 is SEHNR and CDR2 is FQNEAQ in the germline V gene (reference sequence). The CDR3 totals 16 residues. The CDR3 protein is CASSPLGGMRVGELFF. DNA for the CDR3: TGTGCCAGCAGCCCCCTCGGCGGGATGCGGGTCGGGGAGCTGTTTTTT.

The chain combines TRBV4-3 with TRBJ2-3; 7 bases fit TRBD2. With V trimmed by 0 bases and J by 5 bases, 8 bases remained unmatched. The CDR3 consists of 16 residues. Per germline, CDR1 LGHNA and CDR2 YSLEER. CDR3 amino acids: CASSQDQAERGDTQYF. CDR3 in DNA: TGCGCCAGCAGCCAAGATCAGGCAGAGCGGGGAGATACGCAGTATTTT.

V usage is TRBV6-2 or TRBV6-3 and J usage is TRBJ1-1; D might be TRBD1 (5 bases). This CDR3 spans 14 amino acids. V was cut by 6 bases and J by 4 bases, with 15 bases left in between. CDR1 and CDR2 (germline): MNHEY, SVGEGT. The CDR3 is CASSRGTVGTEAFF. CDR3 coding DNA: TGTGCCAGCAGCCGCGGGACGGTAGGCACTGAAGCTTTCTTT.

The chain is built from TRBV7-8 and TRBJ2-7; D is unclear. The germline V gene has CDR1 SGHVS and CDR2 FQNEAQ. Trimming removed 5 bases from V and 7 bases from J, with 12 bases in between. CDR3 length: 12 amino acids. The CDR3 region has the DNA TGTGCCAGCAGCCTCGCCACTTGGGAGCAGTACTTC. This codes for CASSLATWEQYF.

The chain links TRBV10-1 to TRBJ2-5, with 7 bases lining up with TRBD1. This CDR3 region has 13 residues. The ends lost 5 bases at V and 5 bases at J; junction bases unmatched: 5. Germline V gene lookup returns CDR1 WNHNN and CDR2 SYGVQD (reference sequence). The DNA for the CDR3 is TGCGCCAGCAGTAAGACAGGGTTGGAGACCCAGTACTTC. It specifies CASSKTGLETQYF.

The rearrangement joins TRBV5-4 to TRBJ1-2; D is uncertain. In germline, CDR1 is SGHNT, CDR2 YYREEE (reference sequence). Trimming shortened V by 3 bases and J by 6 bases, and 21 bases separated the two germline ends. The length of the CDR3 is 16 residues. In nucleotides, the CDR3 is TGTGCCAGCAGCTCCGGCCTTGAAGGGAGAATCAATGGCTACACCTTC. This gives the protein CASSSGLEGRINGYTF.

V gene TRBV5-4 combines with J gene TRBJ2-5; a possible D gene is TRBD1 (6 bases). Germline loops: CDR1 SGHNT, CDR2 YYREEE (reference sequence). V was trimmed by 1 base and J by 7 bases, leaving 17 bases between them. The CDR3 sequence is 15 residues long. Written as DNA, the CDR3 is TGTGCCAGCAGCTTGTTTCTCGGGGCCAGGGGGACCCAGTACTTC. Amino acid sequence: CASSLFLGARGTQYF.

The chain joins TRBV10-3 to TRBJ1-1, with TRBD1 matching over 9 bases. After removal of 0 bases from V and 1 base from J, the junction contained 3 bases not matched to a gene. Germline CDR1 is ENHRY and CDR2 is SYGVKD. This CDR3 has 16 residues. CDR3 coding DNA: TGTGCCATCAGTGAGTCGGGACAGGGCCCGAACACTGAAGCTTTCTTT. Translated: CAISESGQGPNTEAFF.

The rearrangement links TRBV30 to TRBJ2-7, with a tentative D call TRBD1 (5 bases). With 2 bases removed from V and 4 bases from J, the gap between germline ends came to 15 bases. CDR1 and CDR2 from the germline V gene are GTSNPN and SVGIG (reference sequence). The CDR3 spans 14 residues. Here the CDR3 reads CAWSFEDTSYEQYF. Written as DNA, the CDR3 is TGTGCCTGGAGTTTCGAGGACACCTCTTACGAGCAGTACTTC.

CDR3 DNA: TGCGCCAGCAGCTTGTCAGGGGGCCAGCCCCAGCATTTT. Its translation: CASSLSGGQPQHF. The chain combines TRBV5-1 with TRBJ1-5, with 8 bases identical to TRBD1. CDR1 and CDR2 (germline): SGHRS, YFSETQ. V lost 1 base, J lost 7 bases, and 1 base stayed unmatched. The CDR3 has 13 residues.

This rearrangement joins TRBV6-5 to TRBJ2-1; 9 nucleotides match TRBD2. The CDR3 length is 13 residues. J gave up 6 bases and V 6 bases, and 3 bases lay outside the gene matches. The V gene's germline CDR1 is MNHEY and CDR2 SVGAGI. DNA for the CDR3: TGTGCCAGCAGCCGTAGCGGGAGCAATGAGCAGTTCTTC. Residues: CASSRSGSNEQFF.

Here the CDR3 reads CALGVTEAFF. For the CDR3, the DNA is TGTGCCTTGGGCGTGACTGAAGCTTTCTTT. V gene TRBV30 combines with J gene TRBJ1-1; D unresolved. CDR3 length equals 10 residues. Trimming took 7 bases from V and 5 from J, leaving 8 bases between them. Germline V gene sequence: CDR1 GTSNPN, CDR2 SVGIG (reference sequence).

This chain uses TRBV20-1 with TRBJ2-7; maybe TRBD1 (5 bases). CDR1 and CDR2 (germline): DFQATT, SNEGSKA (reference sequence). With 6 bases removed from V and 4 bases from J, the gap between germline ends came to 10 bases. The CDR3 sequence is 11 residues long. The CDR3 spells CSAPTEYEQYF. CDR3 in DNA: TGCAGTGCCCCGACAGAGTACGAGCAGTACTTC.

The rearrangement links TRBV15 to TRBJ2-7; 8 bases line up with TRBD1. CDR3 size: 15 residues. Germline trimming cut 3 bases from V and 0 bases from J; bases unmatched to any gene: 4. Germline CDR1 LNHNV, CDR2 YYDKDF (reference sequence). The chain's CDR3 is CATSSDRGSSYEQYF. The DNA for the CDR3 is TGTGCCACCAGCAGCGACAGGGGAAGCTCCTACGAGCAGTACTTC.

The V gene is TRBV5-6, the J gene TRBJ2-7, with TRBD2 identical over 7 bases. Losses at the gene ends were 0 bases for V and 4 bases for J; bases not matched to a gene: 4. The CDR3 contains 14 residues. Germline assignment: CDR1 SGHDT and CDR2 YYEEEE. Written as DNA, the CDR3 is TGTGCCAGCAGCTTGGTCGTGGGAGGGTACGAGCAGTACTTC. Its translation: CASSLVVGGYEQYF. Filled out from reference TRBV5-6 and TRBJ2-7, the complete variable domain reads DAGVTQSPTHLIKTRGQQVTLRCSPKSGHDTVSWYQQALGQGPQFIFQYYEEEERQRGNFPDRFSGHQFPNYSSELNVNALLLGDSALYLCASSLVVGGYEQYFGPGTRLTVT.

The chain employs TRBV4-1 and TRBJ2-7; 8 positions match TRBD1. Germline CDR1 is MGHRA and CDR2 is YSYEKL. The V gene end was trimmed by 4 bases and the J gene end by 0 bases; junction bases not matched to a gene: 8. The CDR3 covers 16 residues. The CDR3 nucleotides are TGCGCCAGCAGCCGATCGGGACAGGCGAGCTCCTACGAGCAGTACTTC. Amino acids: CASSRSGQASSYEQYF.

The CDR3 region is CSVGQVSGYTF. For the CDR3, the DNA is TGCAGCGTTGGACAGGTCTCTGGCTACACCTTC. The V gene is TRBV29-1, the J gene TRBJ1-2; maybe TRBD1 (6 bases). V was shortened by 4 bases and J by 7 bases, with 10 bases between the two germline ends. CDR1 and CDR2 from the germline V gene are SQVTM and ANQGSEA. This CDR3 is built from 11 residues.

This chain links TRBV7-9 with TRBJ1-2; tentatively, D is TRBD1 (5 bases). Germline CDR1 is SEHNR and CDR2 is FQNEAQ (reference sequence). CDR3 length: 13 amino acids. V was cut by 2 bases and J by 1 base, with 5 bases left in between. For the CDR3, the DNA is TGTGCCAGCAGCTTACAGGGTAACTATGGCTACACCTTC. It encodes CASSLQGNYGYTF.

The V call is TRBV27, the J call TRBJ1-3, with 8 bases lining up with TRBD1. The V gene's germline CDR1 is MNHEY and CDR2 SMNVEV (reference sequence). Trimming took 2 bases from V and 5 from J; bases not matched to a gene: 2. CDR3 length: 14 amino acids. CDR3 residues: CASSLTGGRNTIYF. The CDR3 DNA follows: TGTGCCAGCAGTTTAACAGGGGGGAGAAACACCATATATTTT.

The chain recombines TRBV19 with TRBJ1-1; D not certain. Germline V gives CDR1 LNHDA, CDR2 SQIVND (reference sequence). This CDR3 is built from 13 residues. Trimming took off 3 bases at V and 5 bases at J, with 10 bases between the two ends. This CDR3 is CASSISSGTEAFF. The CDR3 nucleotides read TGTGCCAGTAGTATCTCAAGCGGAACTGAAGCTTTCTTT.

The chain recombines TRBV30 with TRBJ1-2; D gene uncertain. The germline gives CDR1 GTSNPN, CDR2 SVGIG (reference sequence). Trimming shortened V by 1 base and J by 2 bases, and 5 bases separated the two germline ends. The CDR3 is 12 residues long. The CDR3 bases are TGTGCCTGGAGTGGGCGGAACTATGGCTACACCTTC. Its protein is CAWSGRNYGYTF.

J is TRBJ2-5 and V is TRBV9; 13 nucleotides align to TRBD2. Germline V gene sequence: CDR1 SGDLS, CDR2 YYNGEE. This CDR3 contains 16 residues. J lost 5 bases, V lost 4 bases, and 8 bases had no gene match. The CDR3 sequence is CASSFGLAGEFETQYF. The CDR3 coding sequence is TGTGCCAGCAGCTTCGGACTAGCGGGGGAGTTTGAGACCCAGTACTTC.